This entry concerns a single T cell receptor (beta chain). The data originate from a study of blood T cell repertoires in COVID-19. Looking at the study overall: In each case, the material was cDNA or gDNA derived from T cells, B-cell-depleted T cells, or PBMCs.

V lost 6 bases to trimming and J lost 4 bases, with 13 bases between them. The CDR3 totals 14 residues. Germline V lookup: CDR1 ENHRY, CDR2 SYGVKD. Authors' data handling: For nucleated cells, counts were estimated from reference gene primer amplification. Sequencing was performed with immunoSEQ multiplex PCR; in TCRdb, only in-frame clones are kept and a portion is missing. The DNA was the basis for D and trimming; V, J and clone size are from that table. The profile shows 95,000 to 150,000 clones, over 75% of them singletons. Input material: peripheral blood. The chain couples TRBV10-3 to TRBJ1-3, with D maybe TRBD1 (6 bases). The source of this sequence is a woman in her 70s with acute or convalescent COVID-19. This chain's CDR3 is CAISQGDRGNTIYF. The CDR3 DNA reads as TGTGCCATCAGCCAAGGCGACAGGGGAAACACCATATATTTT.